Reported below is one T cell receptor (beta chain). Germline V gene sequence: CDR1 MNHEY, CDR2 SMNVEV (reference sequence). The CDR3 runs to 16 residues. V lost 6 bases to trimming and J lost 6 bases; unmatched junction nucleotides: 11. This sample is drawn from a study of cytotoxic CD8 clonotypes in ibrutinib-treated CLL. As for the study in general: Within the patient group, roughly 12 were relapsed/refractory and about 15 treatment-naive, and some 17 were IGHV unmutated.

TCRdb keeps only in-frame clones here, not all; method: immunoSEQ multiplex PCR. The sample yields around 130,000 clones, approximately 81% seen once. Approximately 2.2 micrograms of genomic DNA came from cryopreserved PBMCs for TCR beta libraries. The sequencing used PBMCs, collected after 24 months of ibrutinib treatment. The chain recombines TRBV27 with TRBJ2-1; 10 bases are shared with TRBD1. This TCR was recovered from a human donor with chronic lymphocytic leukemia. The CDR3 sequence is CASRPFGTGVSNEQFF. The CDR3 nucleotides read TGTGCCAGCAGACCCTTCGGGACAGGGGTAAGCAATGAGCAGTTCTTC.